This record covers a single T cell receptor (beta chain). What it recognizes is unknown. The CDR3 length is 17 residues. Trimming cost V 2 bases and J 1 base; bases outside gene matches: 10. In germline, CDR1 is MGHRA, CDR2 YSYEKL. This specimen comes from a study of shared clonotypes between healthy human individuals. Findings of the study overall: Genetic and exposure-history diversity was limited by the few donors.

Original processing notes: ImmunoSEQ supplied junction-only sequences lacking quality scores, so filtering was different. Sequencing was performed with immunoSEQ multiplex PCR; in TCRdb, only in-frame clones are kept and a portion is missing. V, J and clone size are those of that table, while D and trimming were read from the DNA. The table records roughly 520,000 clones, more than 95% of them present only once. The sequencing sample was made of naive CD4+ T cells sorted from blood. The subset: CD45RA+ positively selected. The chain recombines TRBV4-1 with TRBJ2-5, with 7 nucleotides matching TRBD1. The origin of this receptor is a woman in her 30s in good health. The CDR3 coding sequence is TGCGCCAGCAGCCAAAGAGGGGACAGCACTTTCCAAGAGACCCAGTACTTC. Its translation is CASSQRGDSTFQETQYF.